This T cell receptor (beta chain) was sequenced during a study of T cells in Graves' hyperthyroidism and ophthalmopathy. Whole-study findings and limits: Researchers found most expanded thyroid clonotypes above 0.001 in blood as well.

In regard to this clonotype: Its antigen is as yet unknown.

The CDR3 runs 20 residues. The V gene end was trimmed by 2 bases and the J gene end by 5 bases; junction bases not matched to a gene: 23. Researchers took RNA transcripts and amplified the TCR beta CDR3 regions from them. A first-round RT-PCR of the TCR CDR3 used the HTBI primer set. One entry per CDR3 protein, called by TCRdb with MiXCR from the multiplex PCR reads. There are 250,000 to 300,000 distinct CDR3 sequences in the sample; roughly 15% occur only once, and roughly 7.9% lies in the top ten. The clonotype originates from a woman aged 40 to 55 with Graves' hyperthyroidism. Source material: blood. The rearrangement links TRBV12-3 or TRBV12-4 to TRBJ1-1, with 7 nucleotides matching TRBD1. CDR3 in DNA: TGTGCCAGCAGTTTAAACAGGGACCACACCGGGGAGGGGGCGCGGACTGAAGCTTTCTTT. This codes for CASSLNRDHTGEGARTEAFF.